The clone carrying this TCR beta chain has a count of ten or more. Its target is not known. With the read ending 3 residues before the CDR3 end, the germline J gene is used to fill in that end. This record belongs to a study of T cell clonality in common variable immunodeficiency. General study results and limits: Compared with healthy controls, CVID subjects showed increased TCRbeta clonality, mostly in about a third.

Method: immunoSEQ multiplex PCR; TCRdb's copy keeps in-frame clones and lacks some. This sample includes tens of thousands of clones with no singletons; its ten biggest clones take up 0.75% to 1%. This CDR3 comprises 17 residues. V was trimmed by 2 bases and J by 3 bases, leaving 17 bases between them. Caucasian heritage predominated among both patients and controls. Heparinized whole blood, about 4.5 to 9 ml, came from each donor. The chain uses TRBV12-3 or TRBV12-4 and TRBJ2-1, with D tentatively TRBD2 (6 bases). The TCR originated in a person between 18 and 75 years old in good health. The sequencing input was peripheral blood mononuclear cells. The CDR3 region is CASSLKVRLANYNEQFF. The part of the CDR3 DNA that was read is TGTGCCAGCAGTTTAAAGGTTCGGCTAGCGAACTACAATGAG.